Following are 23 T cell receptor beta chains from one sample sequenced in a study of early T cells in non-severe SARS-CoV-2 infection. TCRdb redid the calling of the 5' RACE reads with MiXCR, one entry per CDR3 protein. Of tens of thousands of distinct CDR3 sequences in the sample, less than 20% were seen once. The source material was whole blood, sampled at baseline. The receptors here all came from an adult who was a healthcare worker with PCR-confirmed SARS-CoV-2 infection or an uninfected control (not recorded which).

The V and J genes are TRBV5-1 and TRBJ2-1, with TRBD2 identical over 14 bases. The V gene end was trimmed by 7 bases and the J gene end by 6 bases; junction bases not matched to a gene: 6. The CDR3 has 15 residues. Germline CDR1 is SGHRS and CDR2 is YFSETQ. Here the CDR3 DNA reads TGCGCCAGCTTCTCCGGGACTAGCGGGGGCAATGAGCAGTTCTTC. This gives the protein CASFSGTSGGNEQFF.

The V and J genes are TRBV9 and TRBJ2-2; the D is unclear. V dropped 0 bases and J dropped 4 bases, with 10 bases sitting between them. CDR3 length: 15 amino acids. Germline assignment: CDR1 SGDLS and CDR2 YYNGEE. Here the CDR3 DNA reads TGTGCCAGCAGCGTAGTCCGAGTCCCCACCGGGGAGCTGTTTTTT. It codes for CASSVVRVPTGELFF. Based on the CDR3 plus reference TRBV9 and TRBJ2-2, the full variable domain is DSGVTQTPKHLITATGQRVTLRCSPRSGDLSVYWYQQSLDQGLQFLIQYYNGEERAKGNILERFSAQQFPDLHSELNLSSLELGDSALYFCASSVVRVPTGELFFGEGSRLTVL.

This clonotype was recorded once. V usage is TRBV6-1 and J usage is TRBJ2-2, with D perhaps TRBD2 (5 bases). Germline values: CDR1 MNHNS, CDR2 SASEGT. Trimming cost V 6 bases and J 6 bases, with 17 bases left between them. CDR3 length: 15 amino acids. CDR3 in amino acids: CASRITSQSAGELFF. CDR3 nucleotides: TGTGCCAGCAGGATAACTAGTCAGTCGGCCGGGGAGCTGTTTTTT.

The V and J genes are TRBV11-1 and TRBJ2-5; no firm D call. The V end lost 5 bases, the J end lost 2 bases, and 9 bases lay between the germline ends. From germline, CDR1 is SGHAT and CDR2 FQDESV (reference sequence). This CDR3 has 13 amino acids. CDR3 DNA: TGTGCCAGCAGCCGCCCCCCTCAAGAGACCCAGTACTTC. Protein: CASSRPPQETQYF.

V and J are TRBV7-2 and TRBJ2-5, with 9 bases lining up with TRBD2. Looked up from germline, CDR1 is SGHTA and CDR2 is FQGNSA. The CDR3 is 18 residues long. V gave up 5 bases and J gave up 5 bases; unmatched junction bases: 18. In nucleotides, the CDR3 is TGTGCCAGCAGCGTAAGGCCCTCAGCGGGAGGAAGATCGGAGACCCAGTACTTC. This codes for CASSVRPSAGGRSETQYF.

The gene calls are TRBV20-1 and TRBJ1-5, with a tentative D call TRBD1 (6 bases). Trimming left V 2 bases short and J 12 bases short, with 20 bases between. This CDR3 spans 14 amino acids. CDR1 is DFQATT, CDR2 SNEGSKA, per germline (reference sequence). The DNA of the CDR3 is TGCAGTGCTAGATCGGGGGGCGCGCTATCACTCCAGCATTTT. Residues: CSARSGGALSLQHF.

CDR3 loop: CATLNPYSGTEAFF. In nucleotides, the CDR3 is TGTGCCACCCTCAATCCCTACAGCGGCACTGAAGCTTTCTTT. The V gene is TRBV24-1, the J gene TRBJ1-1; no clear D. V shed 9 bases and J shed 4 bases, with 17 bases lying between them. Per the germline V gene, CDR1 is KGHDR and CDR2 is SFDVKD. The CDR3 covers 14 residues.

V and J are TRBV12-3 or TRBV12-4 and TRBJ2-7, with D maybe TRBD1 (6 bases). The CDR3 runs 14 residues. V gave up 1 base and J gave up 6 bases, with 13 bases separating them. DNA for the CDR3: TGTGCCAGCAGTTTAGGAGGGGGAAAGGGCGAGCAGTACTTC. Amino acid sequence: CASSLGGGKGEQYF.

The sample holds a few counts of this clonotype. The rearrangement uses TRBV20-1 and TRBJ2-1; 8 bases line up with TRBD1. V shed 5 bases and J 3 bases; nucleotides not matched to a gene: 3. This CDR3 has 13 residues. Germline V gene data show CDR1 as DFQATT and CDR2 as SNEGSKA (reference sequence). CDR3 amino acids: CSAAGTGYNEQFF. The CDR3 region has the DNA TGCAGTGCTGCCGGGACAGGCTACAATGAGCAGTTCTTC.

The chain joins TRBV11-2 to TRBJ2-3, with D perhaps given as TRBD1 or TRBD2 (5 bases each). This CDR3 has 15 residues. Germline loops: CDR1 SGHAT, CDR2 FQNNGV. Trimming cost V 3 bases and J 1 base, with 11 bases left between them. The CDR3 coding sequence is TGTGCCAGCAGCTTGTACCGGGACCGCACAGATACGCAGTATTTT. Its translation is CASSLYRDRTDTQYF.

This clonotype was counted only a few times. This sequence joins TRBV7-6 and TRBJ2-7; 7 bases line up with TRBD2. The germline V gene encodes CDR1 SGHVS and CDR2 FNYEAQ. V was pared by 4 bases and J by 7 bases, with 10 bases of the junction left unmatched. The CDR3 consists of 14 residues. CDR3 nucleotides: TGTGCCAGCAGCTATAGCGGGCCTGGCGGAGAGCAGTACTTC. Residues: CASSYSGPGGEQYF.

The chain has TRBV7-2 and TRBJ2-7; no reliable D call. V was trimmed by 1 base and J by 6 bases, leaving 13 bases between them. The CDR3 runs 14 residues. Germline V gene lookup returns CDR1 SGHTA and CDR2 FQGNSA. In nucleotides, the CDR3 is TGTGCCAGCAGCTTAGGGGTAGCTTTAGTCGAGCAGTACTTC. Translating gives CASSLGVALVEQYF.

The rearrangement uses TRBV5-1 and TRBJ2-3; D is uncertain. Trimming took 1 base from V and 0 from J, leaving 6 bases between them. CDR3 length equals 14 residues. Germline CDR1 SGHRS, CDR2 YFSETQ. The CDR3 nucleotides are TGCGCCAGCAGCTTGATGCTGAGCACAGATACGCAGTATTTT. Amino acid sequence: CASSLMLSTDTQYF.

This clonotype was seen only a few times. V gene TRBV20-1 combines with J gene TRBJ2-7; D is possibly TRBD1 or TRBD2 (5 bases each). The V end lost 6 bases, the J end lost 7 bases, and 19 bases lay between the germline ends. The germline gives CDR1 DFQATT, CDR2 SNEGSKA (reference sequence). The CDR3 has 13 amino acids. CDR3 amino acids: CSARGPMLREQYF. CDR3 bases: TGCAGTGCAAGGGGACCGATGTTACGGGAGCAGTACTTC.

The chain joins TRBV6-2 or TRBV6-3 to TRBJ1-2; no clear D gene. The CDR3 is 13 residues long. V was cut by 2 bases and J by 3 bases, with 7 bases left in between. CDR1 MNHEY and CDR2 SVGEGT come from the germline V gene. DNA for the CDR3: TGTGCCAGCAGTTACAACAGCGACTATGGCTACACCTTC. Encoded protein: CASSYNSDYGYTF.

The sample holds many counts of this clonotype. V and J are TRBV7-8 and TRBJ1-4; D is perhaps TRBD1 (5 bases). Trimming pared 0 bases from V and 8 bases from J, leaving 16 bases between. This CDR3 contains 16 residues. CDR1 is SGHVS and CDR2 is FQNEAQ in the germline V gene. Here the CDR3 reads CASSLASAGDREKLFF. For the CDR3, the DNA is TGTGCCAGCAGCTTAGCAAGCGCGGGGGATCGGGAAAAACTGTTTTTT.

This clonotype was counted only a few times. This sequence joins TRBV30 and TRBJ2-7; 9 positions agree with TRBD1. Trimming at V came to 3 bases and at J to 2 bases, leaving 8 bases not matched to a gene. Germline V gives CDR1 GTSNPN, CDR2 SVGIG (reference sequence). The CDR3 extends over 15 amino acids. The CDR3 loop reads CAWRFPGQGAYEQYF. CDR3 nucleotides: TGTGCCTGGAGGTTCCCGGGACAGGGAGCCTACGAGCAGTACTTC. The whole variable domain, filled in from reference TRBV30 and TRBJ2-7, reads SQTIHQWPATLVQPVGSPLSLECTVEGTSNPNLYWYRQAAGRGLQLLFYSVGIGQISSEVPQNLSASRPQDRQFILSSKKLLLSDSGFYLCAWRFPGQGAYEQYFGPGTRLTVT.

This clonotype was picked up a small number of times. The chain recombines TRBV7-8 with TRBJ1-2, with TRBD1 as a possible D gene (5 bases). Trimming took off 5 bases at V and 3 bases at J, with 13 bases between the two ends. The CDR3 is 14 residues long. CDR1 SGHVS and CDR2 FQNEAQ come from the germline V gene. The CDR3 sequence: CASSTSTVDYGYTF. CDR3 sequence (DNA): TGTGCCAGCAGCACGTCGACAGTAGACTATGGCTACACCTTC.

This clonotype was seen a few times. The V and J genes are TRBV7-6 and TRBJ2-1; 14 bases fit TRBD2. CDR1 is SGHVS and CDR2 is FNYEAQ in the germline V gene. The trim removed 1 base at V and 9 bases at J, leaving 5 bases unmatched. CDR3 length: 16 amino acids. The DNA of the CDR3 is TGTGCCAGCAGCTTAGGGGGACTAGCGGGAGTTTCTGAGCAGTTCTTC. Protein sequence: CASSLGGLAGVSEQFF.

This chain uses TRBV7-6 with TRBJ2-1, with 8 nucleotides matching TRBD2. Trimming cost V 5 bases and J 3 bases; bases outside gene matches: 15. Germline V gene lookup returns CDR1 SGHVS and CDR2 FNYEAQ. This CDR3 region has 18 residues. The CDR3 DNA follows: TGTGCCAGCAGCCCAACCCCCCGGGCGGGAGGCCACTACAATGAGCAGTTCTTC. This codes for CASSPTPRAGGHYNEQFF. The variable domain in full, completed from reference TRBV7-6 and TRBJ2-1, reads GAGVSQSPRYKVTKRGQDVALRCDPISGHVSLYWYRQALGQGPEFLTYFNYEAQQDKSGLPNDRFSAERPEGSISTLTIQRTEQRDSAMYRCASSPTPRAGGHYNEQFFGPGTRLTVL.

This clonotype was picked up a small number of times. The DNA for the CDR3 is TGCAGCGTTGAAGATCGGGAGTGGGCAACGGACTCCTACGAGCAGTACTTC. Protein product: CSVEDREWATDSYEQYF. The chain links TRBV29-1 to TRBJ2-7, with D possibly TRBD2 on 6 matching bases. The CDR3 contains 17 residues. Trimming removed 0 bases at V and 0 bases at J, with 18 bases between. In germline, CDR1 is SQVTM, CDR2 ANQGSEA.

The V gene is TRBV3-1, the J gene TRBJ1-6; tentatively, D is TRBD1 (6 bases). The CDR3 spans 14 residues. V shed 2 bases and J shed 9 bases, with 11 bases lying between them. Germline lookup yields CDR1 LGHDT and CDR2 YNNKEL (reference sequence). The CDR3: CASSQRGTSSPLHF. CDR3 bases: TGTGCCAGCAGCCAAAGAGGGACAAGTTCACCCCTCCACTTT. The full variable domain, its missing parts supplied by reference TRBV3-1 and TRBJ1-6, is DTAVSQTPKYLVTQMGNDKSIKCEQNLGHDTMYWYKQDSKKFLKIMFSYNNKELIINETVPNRFSPKSPDKAHLNLHINSLELGDSAVYFCASSQRGTSSPLHFGNGTRLTVT.

Ten or more counts support this clonotype. V usage is TRBV18 and J usage is TRBJ2-5, with a possible D match to TRBD2 (6 bases). CDR1 and CDR2 (germline): KGHSH, LQKENI. The CDR3 sequence is 13 residues long. V was pared by 5 bases and J by 1 base, with 8 bases between. CDR3 region: CASSDSGQETQYF. Here the CDR3 DNA reads TGTGCCAGCTCAGATAGCGGCCAAGAGACCCAGTACTTC. Filled out from reference TRBV18 and TRBJ2-5, the complete variable domain reads NAGVMQNPRHLVRRRGQEARLRCSPMKGHSHVYWYRQLPEEGLKFMVYLQKENIIDESGMPKERFSAEFPKEGPSILRIQQVVRGDSAAYFCASSDSGQETQYFGPGTRLLVL.